This T cell receptor beta chain is from a study of beta chain features in type 1 diabetes. As concerns this clone: Antigen unknown.

The isolated RNA, all of it, was reverse transcribed, so expressed TCRB transcripts were what got sequenced. TCRdb keeps only in-frame clones here, not all; method: immunoSEQ multiplex PCR. The table records almost 250,000 clones, 13% to 15% of them present only once. CD45RO/CCR7/CD25/CD127/CD95/CD27 separated CD4+ naive, central memory, regulatory and stem cell-like memory cells by sorting. Study conclusions and caveats: Whether TCRB rearrangement is influenced by HLA type went unresolved here.

Sequenced material: naive CD4+ T cells from blood. This receptor was identified in a woman aged 40 to 50 in good health.

CDR3 sequence reads: CASGEVQANYGYTF. CDR3 in DNA: TGTGCCAGTGGGGAGGTCCAAGCTAACTATGGCTACACCTTC. This chain links TRBV4-2 with TRBJ1-2; D unclear. Trimming took 9 bases from V and 0 from J, leaving 14 bases between them. The CDR3 is 14 residues long. Germline CDR1 is LGHNA and CDR2 is YNFKEQ.